The clone carrying this TCR beta chain was counted a single time. The antigen is not known. The entry originates in a study of cytomegalovirus exposure and HLA in healthy donors. At the level of the study: Previous work identified roughly 110 million unique TCR beta sequences from around 180 million T cells. Study results and limitations: CMV serostatus stood as the only immune exposure information on hand. Presence/absence comparisons presumed near-even sequencing depth among donors.

PCR primers comprised 60 Vbeta and 13 Jbeta primers. Repertoires were generated with immunoSEQ multiplex PCR, while TCRdb's copy carries only in-frame clones and drops some. Among some 200,000 clones listed, just under 70% were seen once. This sequence originates from a man in his forties or fifties in good health and CMV-seropositive. The sequencing input was PBMCs.

The CDR3 protein is CASSATGGRNTIYF. The CDR3 DNA follows: TGTGCCAGCAGTGCGACAGGGGGGCGAAACACCATATATTTT. V gene TRBV6-5 combines with J gene TRBJ1-3; 9 positions agree with TRBD1. Germline V lookup: CDR1 MNHEY, CDR2 SVGAGI. The CDR3 has 14 residues. The J segment lost 5 bases and the V segment lost 5 bases, leaving 4 bases of the junction unmatched.